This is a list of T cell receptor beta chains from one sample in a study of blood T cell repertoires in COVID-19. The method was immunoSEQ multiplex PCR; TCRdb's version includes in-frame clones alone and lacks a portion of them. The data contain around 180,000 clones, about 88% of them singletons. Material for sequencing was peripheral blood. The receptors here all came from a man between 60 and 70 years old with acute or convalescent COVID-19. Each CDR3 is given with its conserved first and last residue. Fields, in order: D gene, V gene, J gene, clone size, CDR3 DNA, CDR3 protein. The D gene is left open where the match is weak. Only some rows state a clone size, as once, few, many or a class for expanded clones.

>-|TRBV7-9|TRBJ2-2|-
TGTGCCAGCAGCTTAGCGGCCACCGGGGAGCTGTTTTTT
CASSLAATGELFF
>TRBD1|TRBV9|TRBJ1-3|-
TGTGCCAGCAGCGTGCCAGGGGGCTCTGGAAACACCATATATTTT
CASSVPGGSGNTIYF
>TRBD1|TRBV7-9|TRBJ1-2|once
TGTGCCAGCAGCCCCTCAGACGACAGGGTTTCTTTCTATGGCTACACCTTC
CASSPSDDRVSFYGYTF
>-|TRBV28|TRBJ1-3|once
TGTGCCAGCAGTCTTAGCTCTGGAAACACCATATATTTT
CASSLSSGNTIYF
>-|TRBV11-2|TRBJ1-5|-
TGTGCCAGCAGCTTAGACAGAAATCAGCCCCAGCATTTT
CASSLDRNQPQHF
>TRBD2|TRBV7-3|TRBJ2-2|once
TGTGCCAGCACCATATCTAGCGGGAACACCGGGGAGCTGTTTTTT
CASTISSGNTGELFF
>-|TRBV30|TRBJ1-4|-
TGTGCCTGGGGTCAGGGCGAAAAACTGTTTTTT
CAWGQGEKLFF
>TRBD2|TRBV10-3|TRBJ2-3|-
TGTGCCATCAGTGAGACTAGCGGGGGGTACACAGATACGCAGTATTTT
CAISETSGGYTDTQYF
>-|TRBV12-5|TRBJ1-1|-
TGTGCTAGTGGTTTGGTAGGCGGGGCTGAAGCTTTCTTT
CASGLVGGAEAFF
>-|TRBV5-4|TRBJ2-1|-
TGTGCCAGCAGCCTAGGGACTCCTTTTTCCTACAATGAGCAGTTCTTC
CASSLGTPFSYNEQFF
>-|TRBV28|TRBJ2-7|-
TGTGCCAGCACCGAGACCAGGGCTACGATGTTCGAGCAGTACTTC
CASTETRATMFEQYF
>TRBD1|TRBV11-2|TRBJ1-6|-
TGTGCCAGCAGCTTAGAAGGGACAGGGGTCACACCCCTCCACTTT
CASSLEGTGVTPLHF
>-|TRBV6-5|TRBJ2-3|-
TGTGCCAGCAGTCGAGGGGCGGAGGGGACAGATACGCAGTATTTT
CASSRGAEGTDTQYF
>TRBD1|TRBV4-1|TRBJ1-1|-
TGCGCCAGCAGCCAATCCCGGACAGGGGCGTACACTGAAGCTTTCTTT
CASSQSRTGAYTEAFF
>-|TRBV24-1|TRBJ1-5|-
TGTGCCACCAGTGTTGGGGGGGCCCTCTGGCCCCAGCATTTT
CATSVGGALWPQHF
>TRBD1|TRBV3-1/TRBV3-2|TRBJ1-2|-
TGTGCCAGCAGCTCTGGACAGGGGGTGGGCTACACCTTC
CASSSGQGVGYTF
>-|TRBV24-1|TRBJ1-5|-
TGTGCCACCAGTGATCCCCGGGGAGGAGCTAATCAGCCCCAGCATTTT
CATSDPRGGANQPQHF
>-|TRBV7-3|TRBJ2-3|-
TGTGCCAGCAGCTCCCTCCAGGGGCTCAAGCAGTATTTT
CASSSLQGLKQYF
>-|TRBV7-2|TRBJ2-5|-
TGTGCCAGCAGCTTACAGGGAGACAGGTGGGAGACCCAGTACTTC
CASSLQGDRWETQYF
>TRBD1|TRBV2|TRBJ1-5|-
TGTGCCAGCAGCTATACAGGGGATGTAAGCAATCAGCCCCAGCATTTT
CASSYTGDVSNQPQHF